This T cell receptor (beta chain) comes out of a study of shared clonotypes between healthy human individuals. General study findings and limits: Roughly 4.6% of naive CD4 clonotypes were common to a handful of donors.

The assay was immunoSEQ multiplex PCR, and TCRdb's table has in-frame clones only and misses some. The sample shows 650,000 to 700,000 clones, roughly 88% of them seen only once. Looked up from germline, CDR1 is MDHEN and CDR2 is SYDVKM. CDR3 length equals 14 residues. Trimming stripped 4 bases from V and 6 bases from J, with 15 bases between. This clone was found once. Its antigen is unknown. The sequence came from a man between 18 and 35 years old in good health. Some clones in this sample may be carry-over from other donors' samples. The source material was memory CD8+ T cells from PBMCs. Described subset: CD45RO+ cells pooled with CCR7-negative TemRA cells. The V and J genes are TRBV28 and TRBJ1-1; D is unresolved. CDR3 DNA sequence: TGTGCCAGCAGTTCCGACAACGGAGCGCCTGAAGCTTTCTTT. Protein sequence: CASSSDNGAPEAFF. The whole variable domain, filled in from reference TRBV28 and TRBJ1-1, reads DVKVTQSSRYLVKRTGEKVFLECVQDMDHENMFWYRQDPGLGLRLIYFSYDVKMKEKGDIPEGYSVSREKKERFSLILESASTNQTSMYLCASSSDNGAPEAFFGQGTRLTVV.